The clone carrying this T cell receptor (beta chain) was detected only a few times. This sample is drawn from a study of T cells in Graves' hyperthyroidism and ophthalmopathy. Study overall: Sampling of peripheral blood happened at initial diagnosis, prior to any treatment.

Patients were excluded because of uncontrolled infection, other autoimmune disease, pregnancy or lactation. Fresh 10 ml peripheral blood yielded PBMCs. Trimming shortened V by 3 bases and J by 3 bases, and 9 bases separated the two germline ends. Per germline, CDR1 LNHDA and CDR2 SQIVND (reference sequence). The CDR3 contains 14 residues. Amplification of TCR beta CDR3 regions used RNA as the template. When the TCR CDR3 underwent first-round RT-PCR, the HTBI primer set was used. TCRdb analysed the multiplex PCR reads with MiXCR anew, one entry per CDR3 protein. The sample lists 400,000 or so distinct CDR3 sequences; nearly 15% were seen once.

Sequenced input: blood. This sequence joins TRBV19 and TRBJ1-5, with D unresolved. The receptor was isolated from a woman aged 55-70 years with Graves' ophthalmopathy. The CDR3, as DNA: TGTGCCAGTAGTATTCGGCAGGTCAATCAGCCCCAGCATTTT. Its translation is CASSIRQVNQPQHF. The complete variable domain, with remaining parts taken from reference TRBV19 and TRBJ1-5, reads DGGITQSPKYLFRKEGQNVTLSCEQNLNHDAMYWYRQDPGQGLRLIYYSQIVNDFQKGDIAEGYSVSREKKESFPLTVTSAQKNPTAFYLCASSIRQVNQPQHFGDGTRLSIL.